The rows below give T cell receptor beta chains drawn from one sample of a study of shared clonotypes between healthy human individuals. Measured with immunoSEQ multiplex PCR; TCRdb has only the in-frame clones, and not every one. Here the sample spans some 2,000,000 clones, about 95% being singletons. Sequenced input: naive CD8+ T cells sorted from blood. Receptor source: a man between 18 and 35 years old in good health. CDR3s include the opening cysteine and the closing phenylalanine or tryptophan. D genes are given only for firm matches. Only some rows state a clone size, as once, few, many or a class for expanded clones.

d_call clone_size j_call v_call cdr3_aa cdr3_nt
TRBD1 - TRBJ1-6 TRBV7-6 CASSRDRVPYNSPLHF TGTGCCAGCAGTCGTGACAGGGTGCCCTATAATTCACCCCTCCACTTT
TRBD1 once TRBJ2-5 TRBV29-1 CSVDREKTQYF TGCAGCGTGGACAGGGAAAAGACCCAGTACTTC
TRBD2 - TRBJ2-1 TRBV5-1 CASTPSGGYNEQFF TGCGCCAGCACCCCCAGCGGGGGATACAATGAGCAGTTCTTC
- - TRBJ1-6 TRBV28 CASSTAGLPSPLHF TGTGCCAGCAGTACCGCCGGGCTACCTTCACCCCTCCACTTT
- once TRBJ2-7 TRBV9 CASSVEAGPPYEQYF TGTGCCAGCAGCGTAGAGGCGGGTCCTCCCTACGAGCAGTACTTC
- once TRBJ1-6 TRBV6-1 CASSGDGSGSPLHF TGTGCCAGCAGTGGGGACGGGAGCGGGTCACCCCTCCACTTT
- - TRBJ2-1 TRBV7-9 CASSGGISSYNEQFF TGTGCCAGCAGCGGCGGGATAAGCTCCTACAATGAGCAGTTCTTC
- - TRBJ1-4 TRBV9 CASSDLSAGSEKLFF TGTGCCAGCAGCGATTTGAGTGCGGGGAGTGAAAAACTGTTTTTT
- - TRBJ2-7 TRBV6-1 CASSEEGRGLYEQYF TGTGCCAGCAGTGAAGAGGGCAGGGGACTATACGAGCAGTACTTC
- - TRBJ2-1 TRBV15 CATSRGGQEDIESEQFF TGTGCCACCAGCAGAGGCGGTCAGGAGGACATTGAAAGTGAGCAGTTCTTC
TRBD2 once TRBJ2-2 TRBV7-9 CASSLARLAANTGELFF TGTGCCAGCAGCTTAGCTCGGCTAGCGGCGAACACCGGGGAGCTGTTTTTT
TRBD2 - TRBJ2-7 TRBV27 CASSSGGLATVYEQYF TGTGCCAGCAGTTCAGGGGGACTAGCGACGGTCTACGAGCAGTACTTC
TRBD2 - TRBJ2-3 TRBV29-1 CSVYRTSGGADTQYF TGCAGCGTTTACCGGACTAGCGGGGGCGCAGATACGCAGTATTTT
- once TRBJ2-1 TRBV11-1 CASSLFLPGNEQFF TGTGCCAGCAGCTTATTCCTGCCTGGCAATGAGCAGTTCTTC
- - TRBJ2-1 TRBV6-4 CASSDASVPYNEQFF TGTGCCAGCAGTGACGCTAGCGTACCCTACAATGAGCAGTTCTTC
- - TRBJ1-6 TRBV6-5 CASSSYSYSPLHF TGTGCCAGCAGTTCGTACAGTTATTCACCCCTCCACTTT
- - TRBJ1-3 TRBV14 CASSQYKGPSSGNTIYF TGTGCCAGCAGCCAATATAAGGGACCAAGTTCAGGAAACACCATATATTTT